These T cell receptor beta chains were read from a single sample in a study of OX40 agonist ivuxolimab in advanced cancers. TCRdb keeps only in-frame clones here, not all; method: immunoSEQ multiplex PCR. Among tens of thousands of clones, 75% to 85% were seen once, and the ten largest hold 1.4%. This specimen consisted of CD4+ or CD8+ T cells sorted from blood, obtained in a trial of the OX40 agonist ivuxolimab. These receptors all come from an adult with an advanced solid tumor such as melanoma, head and neck, liver or kidney cancer. Both conserved end residues are part of each CDR3. The D gene is left open where the match is weak. Clone size appears in some rows only: once, few, many, or a class for an expanded clone.

>NA|TRBJ1-5|TRBV13|NA
CASSLGGQPQHF
TGTGCCAGCAGCTTGGGGGGTCAGCCCCAGCATTTT
>NA|TRBJ2-1|TRBV10-1|TRBD2
CASSESLAGGYTYNEQFF
TGCGCCAGCAGTGAGAGCCTAGCGGGGGGTTATACCTACAATGAGCAGTTCTTC
>NA|TRBJ1-2|TRBV5-1|NA
CASSLAEGVHYGYTF
TGCGCCAGCAGCTTGGCCGAGGGAGTTCACTATGGCTACACCTTC
>NA|TRBJ2-7|TRBV28|TRBD1
CASSLWQGASYEQYF
TGTGCCAGCAGTTTATGGCAGGGGGCCTCCTACGAGCAGTACTTC
>NA|TRBJ2-7|TRBV2|NA
CASSEFQVDTYEQYF
TGTGCCAGCAGTGAATTTCAGGTCGATACCTACGAGCAGTACTTC
>NA|TRBJ1-3|TRBV28|NA
CASQLGGGGNTIYF
TGTGCCAGCCAATTAGGGGGAGGAGGAAACACCATATATTTT
>NA|TRBJ2-7|TRBV6-1|TRBD1
CASNWDRGTDEQYF
TGTGCCAGCAACTGGGACAGGGGAACGGACGAGCAGTACTTC
>NA|TRBJ1-2|TRBV12-5|TRBD1
CASGVSRDRAFYGYTF
TGTGCTAGTGGTGTTTCCCGGGACAGGGCCTTCTATGGCTACACCTTC
>few|TRBJ2-7|TRBV6-1|NA
CASSPVGGRGEQYF
TGTGCCAGCAGTCCGGTGGGGGGGCGAGGCGAGCAGTACTTC
>NA|TRBJ2-7|TRBV6-6|NA
CASSSSGTATYEQYF
TGTGCCAGCAGTTCCTCCGGGACCGCTACCTACGAGCAGTACTTC
>NA|TRBJ1-1|TRBV6-5|NA
CASSYPVLRPDTEAFF
TGTGCCAGCAGTTACCCCGTCTTACGGCCGGACACTGAAGCTTTCTTT
>NA|TRBJ2-1|TRBV2|NA
CASSESGAEQFF
TGTGCCAGCAGTGAATCGGGGGCTGAGCAGTTCTTC
>NA|TRBJ1-2|TRBV5-6|TRBD1
CASSAWDRPVYGYTF
TGTGCCAGCAGCGCCTGGGACAGACCCGTCTATGGCTACACCTTC
>NA|TRBJ2-7|TRBV5-6|NA
CASSFPGDYEQYF
TGTGCCAGCAGCTTCCCAGGGGACTACGAGCAGTACTTC
>NA|TRBJ2-7|TRBV18|NA
CASSPKGSGEQYF
TGTGCCAGCTCACCCAAAGGTTCTGGCGAGCAGTACTTC
>NA|TRBJ1-2|TRBV6-5|NA
CASSYGTRHNYGYTF
TGTGCCAGCAGTTACGGGACACGCCATAACTATGGCTACACCTTC
>NA|TRBJ2-1|TRBV18|NA
CASSPPKKGTVPYNEQFF
TGTGCCAGCTCACCACCTAAAAAAGGGACCGTACCCTACAATGAGCAGTTCTTC
>NA|TRBJ1-5|TRBV19|NA
CASSILNQPQHF
TGTGCCAGTAGTATCCTTAATCAGCCCCAGCATTTT
>NA|TRBJ2-5|TRBV15|NA
CATSRDPSFGETQYF
TGTGCCACCAGCAGAGACCCTAGCTTCGGTGAGACCCAGTACTTC
>NA|TRBJ1-6|TRBV6-5|NA
CASVSSGVNSPLHF
TGTGCCAGCGTAAGTTCAGGGGTTAATTCACCCCTCCACTTT
>NA|TRBJ1-6|TRBV28|NA
CASAGSNGSPLHF
TGTGCCAGCGCCGGGAGTAATGGTTCACCCCTCCACTTT
>NA|TRBJ2-7|TRBV6-6|NA
CASSYSSRTVYEQYF
TGTGCCAGCAGTTACTCCTCCCGGACTGTATACGAGCAGTACTTC
>once|TRBJ2-4|TRBV11-2|TRBD1
CASSGGWTGGAEAKNIQYF
TGTGCCAGCTCTGGGGGCTGGACAGGGGGCGCCGAAGCCAAAAACATTCAGTACTTC
>NA|TRBJ2-3|TRBV5-1|NA
CASSVEARSTDTQYF
TGCGCCAGCAGCGTGGAGGCTAGGTCGACAGATACGCAGTATTTT
>NA|TRBJ2-7|TRBV20-1|TRBD2
CSARWGGKQYF
TGCAGTGCTAGATGGGGGGGGAAGCAGTACTTC
>NA|TRBJ2-5|TRBV12-5|NA
CASAWGGRQTQYF
TGTGCTAGTGCCTGGGGGGGGCGGCAGACCCAGTACTTC
>NA|TRBJ2-2|TRBV11-2|NA
CASSLGARNTGELFF
TGTGCCAGCAGCTTAGGAGCCAGAAACACCGGGGAGCTGTTTTTT
>NA|TRBJ1-1|TRBV7-8|NA
CASSLFVGVTFF
TGTGCCAGCAGCTTGTTCGTGGGAGTGACTTTCTTT
>few|TRBJ1-6|TRBV9|NA
CASSVGQGNSPLHF
TGTGCCAGCAGCGTAGGGCAGGGGAATTCACCCCTCCACTTT
>NA|TRBJ1-2|TRBV10-2|NA
CASSETQGSGYTF
TGCGCCAGCAGTGAAACCCAGGGGTCTGGCTACACCTTC
>NA|TRBJ2-3|TRBV2|TRBD2
CASSEEAGGPTDTQYF
TGTGCCAGCAGTGAAGAGGCGGGGGGGCCGACAGATACGCAGTATTTT
>NA|TRBJ2-7|TRBV6-4|TRBD1
CASNWTGGSSYEQYF
TGTGCCAGCAACTGGACAGGTGGCAGCTCCTACGAGCAGTACTTC
>NA|TRBJ2-3|TRBV6-5|TRBD1
CASSSYRGGGTDTQYF
TGTGCCAGCAGTTCCTACAGGGGCGGCGGCACAGATACGCAGTATTTT
>NA|TRBJ2-7|TRBV29-1|NA
CSVVQGSYEQYF
TGCAGCGTCGTACAGGGCTCCTACGAGCAGTACTTC
>NA|TRBJ1-5|TRBV28|NA
CASHGRPPGPQHF
TGTGCCAGCCACGGCAGGCCCCCCGGACCCCAGCATTTT
>NA|TRBJ2-3|TRBV25-1|NA
CASRKRDTQYF
TGTGCCAGTAGAAAGCGGGATACGCAGTATTTT
>NA|TRBJ1-2|TRBV6-4|NA
CASSDNAARGLGYTF
TGTGCCAGCAGTGACAACGCGGCCAGGGGTCTTGGCTACACCTTC
>NA|TRBJ2-5|TRBV5-4|TRBD1
CASTKSGTGESRETQYF
TGTGCCAGCACAAAGTCCGGGACAGGGGAATCACGCGAGACCCAGTACTTC
>NA|TRBJ2-7|TRBV9|TRBD1
CASSGNRPGQGANEQYF
TGTGCCAGCAGCGGCAATCGCCCGGGACAGGGGGCCAACGAGCAGTACTTC
>NA|TRBJ1-2|TRBV6-5|NA
CASSENRVGGYTF
TGTGCCAGCAGTGAAAATAGGGTGGGCGGCTACACCTTC
>NA|TRBJ2-2|TRBV27|TRBD2
CASSFSSGTSRTGELFF
TGTGCCAGCAGTTTTTCATCGGGGACTAGCCGTACCGGGGAGCTGTTTTTT
>NA|TRBJ2-1|TRBV27|NA
CASSLFQRHYNEQFF
TGTGCCAGCAGTTTATTCCAGCGACACTACAATGAGCAGTTCTTC
>NA|TRBJ1-2|TRBV28|NA
CASSLGGGNYGYTF
TGTGCCAGCAGTTTGGGGGGAGGGAACTATGGCTACACCTTC
>NA|TRBJ2-5|TRBV5-6|NA
CASSLADQETQYF
TGTGCCAGCAGCTTGGCAGACCAAGAGACCCAGTACTTC
>NA|TRBJ2-5|TRBV18|NA
CASSLERGETQYF
TGTGCCAGCTCCCTCGAGAGGGGAGAGACCCAGTACTTC
>once|TRBJ1-3|TRBV6-1|NA
CASSDEGGNTIYF
TGTGCCAGCAGTGACGAGGGTGGAAACACCATATATTTT
>NA|TRBJ1-1|TRBV5-5|NA
CASSPRGGSNTEAFF
TGTGCCAGCAGCCCCCGGGGGGGGTCGAACACTGAAGCTTTCTTT
>NA|TRBJ2-7|TRBV15|TRBD1
CATRRAGTGTYEQYF
TGTGCCACCAGAAGGGCTGGGACAGGAACCTACGAGCAGTACTTC